The rows below give T cell receptor beta chains drawn from one sample of a study of long-term antiretroviral therapy in people with HIV. TCRdb's copy holds only in-frame clones and misses some; the assay was immunoSEQ multiplex PCR. The table has 35,000 or so clones, roughly 80% seen once. The source was unsorted PBMCs, collected 2 years after starting antiretroviral therapy. The source of these receptors is a woman aged 45-60 years with HIV. Both conserved end residues are part of each CDR3. The D gene is left open where the match is weak. The size entry is marked missing in some rows and otherwise reads once, few, many or a size class.

j_gene | abundance | d_gene | len | v_gene | CDR3aa | CDR3nt
TRBJ2-3 | few | - | 15 | TRBV6-6 | CASSPPGSSTDTQYF | TGTGCCAGCAGTCCTCCGGGCTCTAGCACAGATACGCAGTATTTT
TRBJ1-1 | - | - | 12 | TRBV2 | CASRGGATEAFF | TGTGCCAGCCGCGGGGGGGCAACTGAAGCTTTCTTT
TRBJ2-5 | - | TRBD2 | 14 | TRBV27 | CASSLAGLGETQYF | TGTGCCAGCAGCCTAGCGGGGCTGGGGGAGACCCAGTACTTC
TRBJ2-3 | - | TRBD2 | 17 | TRBV11-1 | CASSLPRLAGAGDTQYF | TGTGCCAGCAGCCTTCCTAGACTAGCGGGGGCGGGAGATACGCAGTATTTT
TRBJ2-5 | - | TRBD1 | 12 | TRBV29-1 | CSVGQVVETQYF | TGCAGCGTGGGACAGGTGGTCGAGACCCAGTACTTC
TRBJ2-7 | - | - | 13 | TRBV5-1 | CASSRPESHEQYF | TGCGCCAGCAGCCGACCGGAGTCCCACGAGCAGTACTTC
TRBJ2-1 | - | - | 13 | TRBV19 | CASSIANYNEQFF | TGTGCCAGTAGTATAGCCAACTACAATGAGCAGTTCTTC
TRBJ1-6 | - | - | 14 | TRBV28 | CASSPRQFNSPLHF | TGTGCCAGCAGCCCTAGACAATTTAATTCACCCCTCCACTTT
TRBJ2-2 | - | - | 15 | TRBV7-9 | CASSLGRGNTGELFF | TGTGCCAGCAGCTTAGGCAGGGGTAACACCGGGGAGCTGTTTTTT
TRBJ2-5 | - | - | 14 | TRBV2 | CASMWGEGQETQYF | TGTGCCAGCATGTGGGGTGAGGGGCAAGAGACCCAGTACTTC
TRBJ2-7 | few | - | 14 | TRBV27 | CASSGSRNSYEQYF | TGTGCCAGCAGTGGGTCCAGAAACTCCTACGAGCAGTACTTC
TRBJ1-4 | - | TRBD1 | 16 | TRBV9 | CASSVALQGDNEKLFF | TGTGCCAGCAGCGTAGCACTACAGGGGGACAATGAAAAACTGTTTTTT
TRBJ2-2 | - | TRBD1 | 16 | TRBV7-3 | CASSFSGTGASGELFF | TGTGCCAGCAGCTTCTCCGGGACAGGGGCGTCCGGGGAGCTGTTTTTT
TRBJ2-2 | - | - | 15 | TRBV9 | CASSGQLANKGELFF | TGTGCCAGCAGCGGTCAACTAGCTAATAAAGGGGAGCTGTTTTTT
TRBJ2-2 | - | - | 15 | TRBV7-9 | CASSKHQTNTGELFF | TGTGCCAGCAGCAAGCATCAGACGAACACCGGGGAGCTGTTTTTT
TRBJ1-1 | - | TRBD1 | 14 | TRBV10-2 | CASSDHRGLTEAFF | TGCGCCAGCAGTGACCACAGGGGGCTAACTGAAGCTTTCTTT